Sequencing of this T cell receptor beta chain was carried out in a study of blood T cell repertoires in COVID-19. Across the study: Collection of acute and convalescent COVID-19 samples took place in the United States, Italy and Spain. The cDNA or gDNA used as material had been derived from T cells, B-cell-depleted T cells, or PBMCs.

Trimming left V 5 bases short and J 5 bases short, with 19 bases between. Germline V gene data show CDR1 as SGHTA and CDR2 as FQGNSA. CDR3 size: 16 residues. Original methodology: Amplifying reference gene primers gave estimates of nucleated cell counts. Repertoires were generated with immunoSEQ multiplex PCR, while TCRdb's copy carries only in-frame clones and drops some. V and J calls and clone size are those listed in that table; D and trimming were worked out from the DNA. The sample lists about 300,000 clones, more than 75% occurring once. The clonotype originates from a middle-aged woman who had recovered from COVID-19. The chain couples TRBV7-2 to TRBJ1-3; maybe TRBD1 (6 bases). The sequencing input was peripheral blood. This chain's CDR3 is CASSNRRGGARNTIYF. Written as DNA, the CDR3 is TGTGCCAGCAGCAACCGCCGGGGGGGCGCTCGAAACACCATATATTTT.